This T cell receptor beta chain appears in the sequencing data of a study of shared clonotypes between healthy human individuals (dated by TCRdb to about 2020). About the full investigation: The cohort comprised a couple of women and a few men aged 18 to 49 years. For each donor, three plates each were used for CD4 naive and CD4 memory, two plates were used for CD8 naive, and one plate was used for CD8 memory. Blood TCR repertoires of about 5 healthy adults were deeply sequenced to estimate repertoire size and the extent of clonotype sharing between individuals. To increase sequencing depth and limit assay-specific biases, TCR repertoire library preparation and sequencing were carried out by different laboratories using diverse techniques. Per donor, leukapheresis produced somewhere between about 0.9 and 9.5 billion PBMCs. Study-wide conclusions, independent of this receptor: Across four donors, about 5.2% of naive CD4, approximately 3.5% of naive CD8, 2.3% of memory CD4, and under 0.45% of memory CD8 clonotypes were shared. Rarefaction of sorted-subset datasets indicated incomplete sequencing despite the large sequencing depth. Larger estimated clonotype richness was generally found for naive subsets than for memory subsets. Because the study included only a small number of donors, the genetic and exposure-history diversity represented was limited. Only blood was sampled, and tissue TCR repertoires likely differ from those in blood. Compared with non-shared clonotypes, the clonotypes found in all four sorted-subset donors had higher generation probabilities. Pairwise subsampling led to the expectation that sequencing depth would affect the degree of clonotype sharing among donors.

Measured from the cysteine to the phenylalanine, the CDR3 is 13 residues long. The only DNA kept is the CDR3, 39 bases in frame from the first base. For this chain, trimming is 10 bases at the V end and 7 bases at the J end, and the number of junction bases without a gene match is 11. The CDR1 and CDR2 encoded by the germline V gene are MDHEN and SYDVKM. About this clone itself: Its antigen is unknown. Qualities for individual bases were not recorded, and no much larger clone is one base off.

The donors were healthy, HIV-negative adults who had no recently reported acute infections or vaccinations. Only Caucasian adults living in Nashville, Tennessee, USA were represented among the donors. Magnetic negative selection was used to enrich CD4+ T cells, after which naive cells were positively selected on CD45RA and the negative fraction became the memory subset. After blood collection by leukapheresis, PBMCs were isolated using Ficoll-Histopaque density gradient centrifugation and then cryopreserved in the vapor phase of liquid nitrogen. Analytical flow cytometry was used to check the purity and quantity of each magnetically sorted T cell population. Each sorted fraction had its genomic DNA isolated and then quantified by UV absorbance on a Nanodrop 2000c. Using the deep immunoSEQ assay, TCR CDR3 regions were amplified from genomic DNA by multiplex PCR. Genomic DNA extracted from each cell subset was distributed evenly over all wells of several immunoSEQ 96-well plates, and each plate served as one replicate. Each replicate PCR for sorted subsets received around 210 ng genomic DNA, equal to roughly 30,000 T cell genomes. The purified libraries were quantified using a Qubit 3.0 fluorometer, sized with a Bioanalyzer 2100, and then quantified again using the KAPA Library Quantification kit. Every immunoSEQ 96-well plate was sequenced on a dedicated single-read 150-cycle Illumina NextSeq 550 flow cell. On the authors' methods: The immunoSEQ output contained only junctional sequences without quality scores, so filtering could not match that applied to full-length reads. To assign V/J genes and CDR3, sequences were annotated using PyIR, a Python wrapper for IgBLAST v1.9, with IMGT germline references. Any read was removed if the V/J assignment was weak (E-value above 1e-6), the CDR3 was missing, or the read contained stop codons, out-of-frame junctions, or ambiguous translated residues. V3J clonotypes were defined as sequences sharing the same inferred V gene, J gene, and CDR3 amino acid sequence. Percentage overlap between repertoires was computed as shared unique clonotypes divided by the size of the smaller repertoire. RTK rarefaction, the Chao1 estimator, and Recon v2.1 estimates of unobserved clonotypes were used to assess repertoire richness. Generation probabilities were computed with OLGA for all TCRbeta clonotypes obtained by the gDNA method from several donors. The table was pulled from immuneACCESS by TCRdb, which kept in-frame rearrangements only. Such tables lose some clones; where checked, under half of the loss comes from unresolved V genes, and the rest has no known cause. The V and J calls and clone size were taken over from that table, and D and trimming were inferred from the DNA. Present in this sample are over a million clones, around 98% of which were seen just once. The top ten clonotypes cover less than 0.55% of the sample.

The receptor was derived from a man aged 30-40 years in good health. Recombination linked TRBV28 to TRBJ1-2, with 8 central nucleotides matching TRBD1. Sequencing was done on a sample of naive CD4+ T cells sorted from blood. Reading the label with the study, this specimen's cell subset or site is: CD45RA+ positively selected. The CDR3 reads as follows: CAIGQGVNGGYTF. The bases are TGTGCCATTGGACAGGGAGTAAATGGTGGCTACACCTTC.